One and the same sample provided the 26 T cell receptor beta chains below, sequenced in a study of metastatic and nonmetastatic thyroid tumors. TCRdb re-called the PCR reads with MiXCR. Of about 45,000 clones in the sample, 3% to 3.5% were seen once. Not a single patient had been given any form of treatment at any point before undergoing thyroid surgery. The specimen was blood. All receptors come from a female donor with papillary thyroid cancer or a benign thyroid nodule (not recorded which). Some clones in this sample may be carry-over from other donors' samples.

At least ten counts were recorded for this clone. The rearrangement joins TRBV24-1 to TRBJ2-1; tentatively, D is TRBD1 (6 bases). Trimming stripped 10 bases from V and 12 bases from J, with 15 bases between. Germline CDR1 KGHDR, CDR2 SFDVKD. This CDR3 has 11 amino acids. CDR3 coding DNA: TGTGCCACAGGGGCCCCGACAGGGCAGTTCTTC. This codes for CATGAPTGQFF.

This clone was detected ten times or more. The CDR3 reads CASSANGGGEQYF. In DNA form, the CDR3 reads TGTGCCAGCAGCGCGAACGGGGGCGGCGAGCAGTACTTC. The gene calls are TRBV5-6 and TRBJ2-7; either TRBD1 or TRBD2 may supply D (6 bases each). The germline CDR1 and CDR2 sequences are SGHDT and YYEEEE. V was clipped by 4 bases and J by 6 bases, with 14 bases between them. The CDR3 length is 13 residues.

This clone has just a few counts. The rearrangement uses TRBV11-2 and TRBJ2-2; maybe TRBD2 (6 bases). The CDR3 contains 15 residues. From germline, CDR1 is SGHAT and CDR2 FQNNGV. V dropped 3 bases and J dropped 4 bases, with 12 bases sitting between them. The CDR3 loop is CASSFSGFGTGELFF. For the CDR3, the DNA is TGTGCCAGCAGCTTCAGCGGGTTCGGCACCGGGGAGCTGTTTTTT.

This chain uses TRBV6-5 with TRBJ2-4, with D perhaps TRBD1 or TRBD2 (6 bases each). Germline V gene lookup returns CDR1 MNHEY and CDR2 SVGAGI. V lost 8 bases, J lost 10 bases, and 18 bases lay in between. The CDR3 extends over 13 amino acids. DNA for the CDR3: TGTGCCAGCGTTTCACGGGGGCAATCGATTCAGTACTTC. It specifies CASVSRGQSIQYF.

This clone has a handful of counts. The CDR3 DNA follows: TGTGCCATCAGTGACCCGAAGGAGAACTATGGCTACACCTTC. Encoded protein: CAISDPKENYGYTF. The chain combines TRBV10-3 with TRBJ1-2, with D unresolved. The CDR3 is made up of 14 amino acids. V was shortened by 3 bases and J by 2 bases, with 10 bases between the two germline ends. Looked up from germline, CDR1 is ENHRY and CDR2 is SYGVKD.

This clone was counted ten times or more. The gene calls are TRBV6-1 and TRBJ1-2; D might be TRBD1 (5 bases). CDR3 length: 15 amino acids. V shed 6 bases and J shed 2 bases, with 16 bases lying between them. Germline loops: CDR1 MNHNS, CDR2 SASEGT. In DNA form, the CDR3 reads TGTGCCAGCAGAGGCGGGACGGCGGGCAACTATGGCTACACCTTC. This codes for CASRGGTAGNYGYTF.

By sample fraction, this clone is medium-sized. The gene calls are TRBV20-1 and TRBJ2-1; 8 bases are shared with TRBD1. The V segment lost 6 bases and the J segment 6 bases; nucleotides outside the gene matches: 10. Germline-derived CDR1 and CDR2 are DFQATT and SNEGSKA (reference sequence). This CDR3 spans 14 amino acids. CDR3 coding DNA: TGCAGTGCCCAGGACAGGGATTTTGCCAATGAGCAGTTCTTC. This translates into CSAQDRDFANEQFF.

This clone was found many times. This CDR3 is CASSLTGGQFNEQFF. Here the CDR3 DNA reads TGTGCCAGCAGCTTAACGGGGGGACAGTTCAATGAGCAGTTCTTC. V and J are TRBV7-3 and TRBJ2-1; possible D gene TRBD1, 7 bases. Germline-derived CDR1 and CDR2 are SGHTA and FQGTGA. V lost 0 bases and J lost 6, with 12 bases in between. There are 15 residues in the CDR3.

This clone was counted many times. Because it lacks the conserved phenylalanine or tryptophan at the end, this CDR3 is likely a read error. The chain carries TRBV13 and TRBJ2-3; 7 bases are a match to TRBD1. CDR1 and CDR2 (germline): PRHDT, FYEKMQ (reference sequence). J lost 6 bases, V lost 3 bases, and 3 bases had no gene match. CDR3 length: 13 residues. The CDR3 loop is CASSFGTADTQYS. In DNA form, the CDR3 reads TGTGCCAGCAGCTTCGGGACAGCCGATACGCAGTATTCT.

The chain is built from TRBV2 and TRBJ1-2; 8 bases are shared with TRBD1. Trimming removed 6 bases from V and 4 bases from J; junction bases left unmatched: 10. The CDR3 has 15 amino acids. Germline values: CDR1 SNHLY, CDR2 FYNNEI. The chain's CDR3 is CASRATGGEGYGYTF. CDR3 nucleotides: TGTGCCAGCAGGGCCACAGGGGGAGAGGGCTATGGCTACACCTTC.

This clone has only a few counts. The CDR3 sequence is CASGWSSGNTIYF. CDR3 DNA: TGTGCCAGCGGCTGGAGCTCTGGAAACACCATATATTTT. The chain employs TRBV27 and TRBJ1-3; D remains ambiguous. The CDR3 contains 13 residues. From germline, CDR1 is MNHEY and CDR2 SMNVEV (reference sequence). V lost 8 bases and J 0 bases, leaving 8 bases between the germline ends.

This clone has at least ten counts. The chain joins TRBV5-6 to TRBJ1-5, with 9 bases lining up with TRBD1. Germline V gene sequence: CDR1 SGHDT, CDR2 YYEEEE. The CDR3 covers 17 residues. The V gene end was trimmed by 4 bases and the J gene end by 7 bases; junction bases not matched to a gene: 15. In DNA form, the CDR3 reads TGTGCCAGCAGCGCGGGACAGGGTATGGGTTTGCACCAGCCCCAGCATTTT. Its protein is CASSAGQGMGLHQPQHF.

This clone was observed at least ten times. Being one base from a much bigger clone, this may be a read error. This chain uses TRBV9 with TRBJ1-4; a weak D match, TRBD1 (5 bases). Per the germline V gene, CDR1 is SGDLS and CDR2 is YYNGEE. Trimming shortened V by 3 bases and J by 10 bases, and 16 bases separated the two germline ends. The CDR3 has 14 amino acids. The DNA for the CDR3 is TGTGCCAGCAGCGCCTTCGGGACGGACGGAAAACTGTTTTTT. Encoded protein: CASSAFGTDGKLFF.

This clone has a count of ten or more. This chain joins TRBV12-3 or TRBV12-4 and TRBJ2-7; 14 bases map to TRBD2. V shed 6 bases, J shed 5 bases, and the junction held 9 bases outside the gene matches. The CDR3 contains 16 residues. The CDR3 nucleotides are TGTGCCAGCAGAGAGGGACTAGCGGGAGATTTTGACGAGCAGTACTTC. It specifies CASREGLAGDFDEQYF.

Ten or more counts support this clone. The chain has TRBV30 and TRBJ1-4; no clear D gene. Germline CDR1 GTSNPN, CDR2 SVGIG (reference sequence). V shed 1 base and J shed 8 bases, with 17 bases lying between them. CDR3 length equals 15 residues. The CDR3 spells CAWSAPGSLGEKLFF. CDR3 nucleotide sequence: TGTGCCTGGAGTGCCCCAGGTTCCCTCGGGGAAAAACTGTTTTTT.

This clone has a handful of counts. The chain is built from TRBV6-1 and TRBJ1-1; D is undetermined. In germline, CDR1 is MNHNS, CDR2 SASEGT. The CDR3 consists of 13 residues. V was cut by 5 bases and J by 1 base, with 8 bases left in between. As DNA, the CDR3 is TGTGCCAGCAGTATCGGGCCGAACACTGAAGCTTTCTTT. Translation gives CASSIGPNTEAFF.

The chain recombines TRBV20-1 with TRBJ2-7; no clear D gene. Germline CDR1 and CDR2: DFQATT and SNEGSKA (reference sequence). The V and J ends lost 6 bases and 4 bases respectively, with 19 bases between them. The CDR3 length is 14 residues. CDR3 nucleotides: TGCAGTGCCAAAGGCCCTGGTAGTTGGTACGAGCAGTACTTC. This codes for CSAKGPGSWYEQYF.

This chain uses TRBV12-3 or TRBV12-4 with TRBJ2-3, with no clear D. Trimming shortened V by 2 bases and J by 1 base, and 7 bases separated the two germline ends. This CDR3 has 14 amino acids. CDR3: CASSLSVRTDTQYF. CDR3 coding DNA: TGTGCCAGCAGTTTATCTGTCCGCACAGATACGCAGTATTTT.

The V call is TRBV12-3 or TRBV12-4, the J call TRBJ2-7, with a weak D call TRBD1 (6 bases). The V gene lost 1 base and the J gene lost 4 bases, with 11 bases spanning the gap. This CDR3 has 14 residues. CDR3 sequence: CASSLEIGGYEQYF. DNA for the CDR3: TGTGCCAGCAGTTTAGAGATAGGGGGTTACGAGCAGTACTTC.

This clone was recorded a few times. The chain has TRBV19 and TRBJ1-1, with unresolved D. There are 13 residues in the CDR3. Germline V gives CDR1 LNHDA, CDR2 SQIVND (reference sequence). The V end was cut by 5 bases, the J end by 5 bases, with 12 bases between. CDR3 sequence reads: CASSRRAITEAFF. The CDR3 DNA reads TGTGCCAGTAGTCGCCGGGCTATAACTGAAGCTTTCTTT.

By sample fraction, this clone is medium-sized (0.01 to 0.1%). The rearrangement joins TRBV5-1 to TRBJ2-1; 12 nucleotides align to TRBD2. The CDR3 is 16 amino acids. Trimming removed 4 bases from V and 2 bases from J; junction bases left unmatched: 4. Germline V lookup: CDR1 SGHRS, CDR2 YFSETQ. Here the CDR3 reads CASSPLAGGPYNEQFF. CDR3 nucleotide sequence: TGCGCCAGCAGCCCTCTAGCGGGAGGGCCCTACAATGAGCAGTTCTTC.

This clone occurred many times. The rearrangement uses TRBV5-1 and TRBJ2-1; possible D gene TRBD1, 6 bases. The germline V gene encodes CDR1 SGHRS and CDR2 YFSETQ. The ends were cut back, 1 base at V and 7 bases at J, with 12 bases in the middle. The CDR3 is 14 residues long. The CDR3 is CASSLWGRGNEQFF. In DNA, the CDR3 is TGCGCCAGCAGCTTGTGGGGCAGGGGAAATGAGCAGTTCTTC.

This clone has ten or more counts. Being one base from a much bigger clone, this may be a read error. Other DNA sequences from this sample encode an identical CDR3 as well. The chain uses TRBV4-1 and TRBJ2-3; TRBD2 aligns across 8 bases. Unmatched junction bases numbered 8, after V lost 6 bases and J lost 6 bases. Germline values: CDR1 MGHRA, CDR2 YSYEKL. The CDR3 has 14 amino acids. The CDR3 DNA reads TGCGCCAGCAGTAGGACTAGCAACACGGATACGCAGTATTTT. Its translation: CASSRTSNTDTQYF.

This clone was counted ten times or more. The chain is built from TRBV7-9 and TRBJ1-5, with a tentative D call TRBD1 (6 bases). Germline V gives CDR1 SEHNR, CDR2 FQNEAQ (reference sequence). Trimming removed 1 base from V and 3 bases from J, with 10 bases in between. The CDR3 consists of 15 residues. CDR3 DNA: TGTGCCAGCAGCTTAGAGGGGGGCCTCAATCAGCCCCAGCATTTT. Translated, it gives CASSLEGGLNQPQHF.

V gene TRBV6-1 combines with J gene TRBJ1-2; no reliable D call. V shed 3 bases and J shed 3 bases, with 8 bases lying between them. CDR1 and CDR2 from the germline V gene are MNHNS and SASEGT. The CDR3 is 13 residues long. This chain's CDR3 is CASSESGYYGYTF. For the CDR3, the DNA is TGTGCCAGCAGTGAGTCTGGGTACTATGGCTACACCTTC.

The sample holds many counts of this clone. CDR3 nucleotide sequence: TGTGCCAGCAGCCACGGGACTAGCGGATCGGGAGAGCAGTACTTC. Protein sequence: CASSHGTSGSGEQYF. The V call is TRBV7-8, the J call TRBJ2-7; 11 nucleotides line up with TRBD2. The CDR3 extends over 15 amino acids. Germline V lookup: CDR1 SGHVS, CDR2 FQNEAQ. Germline trimming cut 5 bases from V and 7 bases from J; bases unmatched to any gene: 10. The complete variable domain, with remaining parts taken from reference TRBV7-8 and TRBJ2-7, reads GAGVSQSPRYKVAKRGQDVALRCDPISGHVSLFWYQQALGQGPEFLTYFQNEAQLDKSGLPSDRFFAERPEGSVSTLKIQRTQQEDSAVYLCASSHGTSGSGEQYFGPGTRLTVT.